This TCR beta chain was sequenced in a study of T cells after yellow fever vaccination. TCRdb passed the 5' RACE reads through MiXCR, listing each CDR3 protein once. Of about 400,000 distinct CDR3 sequences in the sample, approximately 5.7% are singletons; the top ten hold roughly 15%. This clonotype was seen only a few times. Sequenced material: PBMCs, taken 5 days after the yellow fever booster vaccination. The TCR originated in a man younger than 40 who received the YFV17D yellow fever vaccine.

For the CDR3, the DNA is TGCAGTGCTCTAGGGCCGCTGAACACTGAAGCTTTCTTT. Its protein product is CSALGPLNTEAFF. The J gene is TRBJ1-1, the V gene TRBV20-1; no firm D call. Trimming removed 5 bases at V and 0 bases at J, with 10 bases between. The CDR3 runs to 13 residues. Per germline, CDR1 DFQATT and CDR2 SNEGSKA (reference sequence).